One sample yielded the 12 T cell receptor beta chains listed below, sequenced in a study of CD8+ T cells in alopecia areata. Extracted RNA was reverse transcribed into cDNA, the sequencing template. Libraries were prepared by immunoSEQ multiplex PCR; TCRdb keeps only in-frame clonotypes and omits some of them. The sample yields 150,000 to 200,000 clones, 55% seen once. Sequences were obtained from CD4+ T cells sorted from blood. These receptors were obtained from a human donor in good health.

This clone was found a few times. The CDR3 nucleotides are TGCAGCGTTTTGGCTAGCGGGGGCGTGCGTGCGGGTACGCAGTATTTT. Translating it yields CSVLASGGVRAGTQYF. This chain connects TRBV29-1 to TRBJ2-3; 10 bases line up with TRBD2. This CDR3 contains 16 residues. Germline CDR1 SQVTM, CDR2 ANQGSEA. Germline trimming cut 5 bases from V and 8 bases from J; bases unmatched to any gene: 16.

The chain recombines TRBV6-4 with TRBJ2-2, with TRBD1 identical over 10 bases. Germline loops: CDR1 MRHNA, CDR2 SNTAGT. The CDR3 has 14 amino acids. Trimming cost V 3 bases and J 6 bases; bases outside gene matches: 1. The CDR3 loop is CASSEGQGAGELFF. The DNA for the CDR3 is TGTGCCAGCAGTGAAGGACAGGGGGCCGGGGAGCTGTTTTTT.

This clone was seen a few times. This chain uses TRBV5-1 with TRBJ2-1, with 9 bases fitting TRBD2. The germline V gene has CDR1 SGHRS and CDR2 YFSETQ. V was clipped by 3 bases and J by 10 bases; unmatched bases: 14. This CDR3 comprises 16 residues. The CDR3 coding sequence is TGCGCCAGCAGCTGGACCGGGACTAGCAGGGCAGGGGAGCAGTTCTTC. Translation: CASSWTGTSRAGEQFF.

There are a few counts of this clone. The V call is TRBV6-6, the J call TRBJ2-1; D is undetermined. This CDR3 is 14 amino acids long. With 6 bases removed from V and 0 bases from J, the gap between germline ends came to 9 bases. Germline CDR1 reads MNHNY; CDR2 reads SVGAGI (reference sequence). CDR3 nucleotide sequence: TGTGCCAGCAGCAGAGGTGGCTCCTACAATGAGCAGTTCTTC. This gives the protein CASSRGGSYNEQFF.

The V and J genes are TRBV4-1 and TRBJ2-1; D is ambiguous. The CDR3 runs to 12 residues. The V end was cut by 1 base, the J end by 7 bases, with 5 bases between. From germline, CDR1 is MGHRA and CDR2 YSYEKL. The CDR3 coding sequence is TGCGCCAGCAGCCAAGGACTGAATGAGCAGTTCTTC. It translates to CASSQGLNEQFF.

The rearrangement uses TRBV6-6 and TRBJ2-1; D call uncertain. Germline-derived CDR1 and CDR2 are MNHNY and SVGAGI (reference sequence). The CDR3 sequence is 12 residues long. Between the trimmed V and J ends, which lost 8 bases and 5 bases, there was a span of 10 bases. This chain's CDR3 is CASGVRHNEQFF. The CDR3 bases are TGTGCCAGCGGTGTGAGGCACAATGAGCAGTTCTTC.

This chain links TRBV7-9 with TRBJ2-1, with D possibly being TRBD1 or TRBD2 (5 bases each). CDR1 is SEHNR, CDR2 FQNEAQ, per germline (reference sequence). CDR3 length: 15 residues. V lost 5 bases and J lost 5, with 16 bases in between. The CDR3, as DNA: TGTGCCAGCAGCCCGACGGGGCAGGCCCACAATGAGCAGTTCTTC. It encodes CASSPTGQAHNEQFF.

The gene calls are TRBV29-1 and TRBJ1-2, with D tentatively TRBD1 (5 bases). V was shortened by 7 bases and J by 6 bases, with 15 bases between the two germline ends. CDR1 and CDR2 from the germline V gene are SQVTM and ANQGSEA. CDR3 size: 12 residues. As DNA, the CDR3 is TGCAGCGGGAAGACAGTGGATGATGGCTACACCTTC. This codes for CSGKTVDDGYTF. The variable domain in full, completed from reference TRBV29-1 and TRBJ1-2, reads SAVISQKPSRDICQRGTSLTIQCQVDSQVTMMFWYRQQPGQSLTLIATANQGSEATYESGFVIDKFPISRPNLTFSTLTVSNMSPEDSSIYLCSGKTVDDGYTFGSGTRLTVV.

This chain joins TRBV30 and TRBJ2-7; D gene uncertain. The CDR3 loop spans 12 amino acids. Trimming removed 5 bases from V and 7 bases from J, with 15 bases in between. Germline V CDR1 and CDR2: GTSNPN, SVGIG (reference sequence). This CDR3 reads CAWGKTWGEQYF. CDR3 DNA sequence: TGTGCCTGGGGGAAGACGTGGGGTGAGCAGTACTTC.

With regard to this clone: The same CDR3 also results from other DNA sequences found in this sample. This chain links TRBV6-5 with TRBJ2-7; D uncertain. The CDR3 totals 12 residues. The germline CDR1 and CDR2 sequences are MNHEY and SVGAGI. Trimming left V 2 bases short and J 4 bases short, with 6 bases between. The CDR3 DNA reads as TGTGCCAGCAGTTACGACCGTTACGAGCAGTACTTC. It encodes CASSYDRYEQYF.

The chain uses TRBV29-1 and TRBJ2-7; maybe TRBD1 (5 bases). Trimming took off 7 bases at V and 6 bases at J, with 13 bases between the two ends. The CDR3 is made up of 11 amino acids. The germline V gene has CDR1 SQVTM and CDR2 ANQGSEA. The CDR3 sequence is CSARVVSEQYF. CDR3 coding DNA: TGCAGCGCCAGGGTGGTAAGCGAGCAGTACTTC.

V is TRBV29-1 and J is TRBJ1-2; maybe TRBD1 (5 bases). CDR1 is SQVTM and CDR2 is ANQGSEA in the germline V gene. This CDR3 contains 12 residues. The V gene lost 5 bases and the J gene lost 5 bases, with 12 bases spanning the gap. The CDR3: CSVYRSTYGYTF. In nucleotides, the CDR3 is TGCAGCGTTTACAGGAGTACTTATGGCTACACCTTC.